This T cell receptor (beta chain) was captured by sequencing in a study of blood T cells in healthy people across ages. Primers used in a second PCR of about 7 to 12 cycles were a sample-barcoded 5' primer and a J-beta primer mix. TCRdb independently ran MiXCR on the 5' RACE reads; one entry per CDR3 protein. The sample has about 1.8 million distinct CDR3 sequences, approximately 50% seen once. Points on this clonotype: Its antigen is currently unknown.

This CDR3 region has 14 residues. V lost 3 bases and J lost 4, with 12 bases in between. Germline values: CDR1 LNHDA, CDR2 SQIVND (reference sequence). Findings and limits, study-wide: Naive and antigen-experienced cells could not be conclusively compared, given unsorted PBMCs.

The V gene is TRBV19, the J gene TRBJ2-5; possibly TRBD2 for D (6 bases). Sequencing was done on a sample of blood. The TCR was taken from a woman in her thirties or forties in good health. Here the CDR3 reads CASSIGGILETQYF. The CDR3 DNA reads TGTGCCAGTAGTATCGGAGGGATTTTAGAGACCCAGTACTTC.